The 21 T cell receptor beta chains presented below share a single source sample, sequenced in a study of CD8 T cells in Susac syndrome. RNA in amounts of roughly 0.45 to 1 ug was reverse transcribed with random hexamers. TCRdb fed the immunoSEQ multiplex PCR reads into MiXCR, producing one record per CDR3 protein. The sample has about 430,000 distinct CDR3 sequences; about 85% are singletons. Input material: CD8+ T cells from PBMCs. The origin of the receptors is a human donor with multiple sclerosis.

The CDR3 region is CASAGDTSYEQYF. The CDR3 DNA sequence: TGTGCCAGCGCTGGGGACACCTCCTACGAGCAGTACTTC. The V and J genes are TRBV2 and TRBJ2-7, with TRBD1 as a possible D gene (6 bases). CDR1 and CDR2 from the germline V gene are SNHLY and FYNNEI. The CDR3 covers 13 residues. V shed 8 bases and J shed 0 bases, with 11 bases lying between them.

This chain joins TRBV6-5 and TRBJ1-1; no definite D call. From germline, CDR1 is MNHEY and CDR2 SVGAGI. V gave up 7 bases and J gave up 5 bases, with 11 bases separating them. The CDR3 contains 12 residues. The CDR3 nucleotides are TGTGCCAGCAATCTACTGGGGACTGAAGCTTTCTTT. The encoded protein is CASNLLGTEAFF.

The rearrangement links TRBV6-2 or TRBV6-3 to TRBJ2-1; 11 nucleotides line up with TRBD2. The germline V gene encodes CDR1 MNHEY and CDR2 SVGEGT. V dropped 8 bases and J dropped 5; count of bases not matched to a gene: 8. The CDR3 consists of 15 residues. The CDR3 loop is CASDAGLADHNEQFF. CDR3 in DNA: TGTGCCAGCGACGCGGGACTAGCGGACCACAATGAGCAGTTCTTC.

The chain recombines TRBV12-3 or TRBV12-4 with TRBJ1-1; TRBD1 is a possible D gene (6 bases). The V and J ends lost 6 bases and 3 bases respectively, with 14 bases between them. The CDR3 has 14 amino acids. The CDR3 region is CASSFQDSDTEAFF. CDR3 nucleotides: TGTGCCAGCAGCTTTCAGGACAGTGACACTGAAGCTTTCTTT.

The rearrangement joins TRBV4-1 to TRBJ1-2; TRBD1 might be the D (5 bases). The V end lost 1 base, the J end lost 4 bases, and 16 bases lay between the germline ends. This CDR3 is 16 amino acids long. Looked up from germline, CDR1 is MGHRA and CDR2 is YSYEKL. The CDR3 sequence: CASSQGSGGVSYGYTF. The CDR3 nucleotides are TGCGCCAGCAGCCAAGGGAGCGGAGGGGTTTCCTATGGCTACACCTTC.

This sequence joins TRBV2 and TRBJ2-7; TRBD1 matches 7 bases. V lost 3 bases, J lost 0 bases, and 5 bases stayed unmatched. CDR3 size: 15 residues. Per germline, CDR1 SNHLY and CDR2 FYNNEI. The CDR3 loop reads CASSEGQMSSYEQYF. DNA for the CDR3: TGTGCCAGCAGTGAGGGACAGATGAGCTCCTACGAGCAGTACTTC. The full variable domain, its missing parts supplied by reference TRBV2 and TRBJ2-7, is EPEVTQTPSHQVTQMGQEVILRCVPISNHLYFYWYRQILGQKVEFLVSFYNNEISEKSEIFDDQFSVERPDGSNFTLKIRSTKLEDSAMYFCASSEGQMSSYEQYFGPGTRLTVT.

The chain joins TRBV9 to TRBJ2-1; D not certain. The CDR3 is made up of 11 amino acids. The germline CDR1 and CDR2 sequences are SGDLS and YYNGEE. Deletions cut 3 bases from V and 10 bases from J, with 8 bases between. The CDR3 nucleotides are TGTGCCAGCAGCGGCCCTAAAGAGCAGTTCTTC. This translates into CASSGPKEQFF.

This chain uses TRBV5-1 with TRBJ2-7; TRBD2 agrees at 13 bases. This CDR3 contains 17 residues. Germline V gives CDR1 SGHRS, CDR2 YFSETQ. V was pared by 4 bases and J by 0 bases, with 7 bases of the junction left unmatched. CDR3 in amino acids: CASSPGLAGLRSYEQYF. The CDR3 DNA sequence: TGCGCCAGCAGCCCGGGACTAGCGGGATTACGCTCCTACGAGCAGTACTTC.

The chain combines TRBV2 with TRBJ2-3; 7 bases line up with TRBD1. The germline gives CDR1 SNHLY, CDR2 FYNNEI. The CDR3 runs to 14 residues. Germline trimming cut 10 bases from V and 1 base from J; bases unmatched to any gene: 8. CDR3 in amino acids: CAIPHRGRTDTQYF. CDR3 nucleotides: TGTGCCATCCCCCACAGGGGCCGCACAGATACGCAGTATTTT.

The chain uses TRBV7-7 and TRBJ2-5; possible D gene TRBD2, 6 bases. Germline assignment: CDR1 SSHAT and CDR2 FNYEAQ (reference sequence). CDR3 length: 16 residues. Trimming cost V 1 base and J 3 bases, with 15 bases left between them. The CDR3 sequence: CASSLGRGVHKETQYF. In DNA, the CDR3 is TGTGCCAGCAGCTTAGGTCGCGGGGTGCACAAAGAGACCCAGTACTTC.

The chain employs TRBV7-9 and TRBJ2-1, with 15 bases identical to TRBD2. With V trimmed by 4 bases and J by 7 bases, 2 bases remained unmatched. The CDR3 has 15 residues. CDR1 and CDR2 (germline): SEHNR, FQNEAQ (reference sequence). In DNA form, the CDR3 reads TGTGCCAGCAGCTCCGGGACTAGCGGGAGGAATGAGCAGTTCTTC. The encoded protein is CASSSGTSGRNEQFF.

The V call is TRBV4-1, the J call TRBJ1-5; D is perhaps TRBD1 (5 bases). This CDR3 comprises 15 residues. Between the trimmed V and J ends, which lost 1 base and 5 bases, there was a span of 12 bases. Looked up from germline, CDR1 is MGHRA and CDR2 is YSYEKL. CDR3 sequence (DNA): TGCGCCAGCAGCCAAGTTTATGGCAGGGATCAGCCCCAGCATTTT. This encodes CASSQVYGRDQPQHF.

In nucleotides, the CDR3 is TGTGCCAGCAGCTTTGGATCCTATAGCAATCAGCCCCAGCATTTT. Translated, it gives CASSFGSYSNQPQHF. The chain employs TRBV7-2 and TRBJ1-5; no clear D gene. The CDR3 is 15 amino acids. The germline V gene encodes CDR1 SGHTA and CDR2 FQGNSA. V lost 3 bases and J 0 bases, leaving 9 bases between the germline ends.

This rearrangement joins TRBV6-6 to TRBJ1-1; D unclear. CDR1 and CDR2 (germline): MNHNY, SVGAGI (reference sequence). Trimming cost V 4 bases and J 0 bases, with 15 bases left between them. The CDR3 sequence is 16 residues long. The CDR3 loop is CASSFLGSPLNTEAFF. For the CDR3, the DNA is TGTGCCAGCAGTTTTCTGGGATCCCCATTGAACACTGAAGCTTTCTTT.

This chain links TRBV10-3 with TRBJ2-2; the D is unclear. The V end was cut by 6 bases, the J end by 1 base, with 21 bases between. Germline CDR1 ENHRY, CDR2 SYGVKD. The CDR3 extends over 18 amino acids. The DNA of the CDR3 is TGTGCCATCAGCCAGCCAAGACAACCCACCAAGAACACCGGGGAGCTGTTTTTT. Translating gives CAISQPRQPTKNTGELFF.

This rearrangement joins TRBV20-1 to TRBJ2-7; TRBD2 agrees at 7 bases. This CDR3 has 13 amino acids. J lost 1 base, V lost 7 bases, and 7 bases had no gene match. CDR1 and CDR2 (germline): DFQATT, SNEGSKA (reference sequence). The CDR3 DNA sequence: TGCAGTGTTTCTTATAGCGGGTCCTACGAGCAGTACTTC. It codes for CSVSYSGSYEQYF.

A few counts support this clonotype. The chain combines TRBV4-1 with TRBJ2-7; a possible D gene is TRBD2 (5 bases). Germline CDR1 reads MGHRA; CDR2 reads YSYEKL. Trimming stripped 1 base from V and 1 base from J, with 8 bases between. CDR3 size: 14 residues. DNA of the CDR3: TGCGCCAGCAGCCAAGGGCCGGGGTCCTACGAGCAGTACTTC. Protein product: CASSQGPGSYEQYF.

CDR3 DNA sequence: TGCGCCAGCAGCGCGGGGACAGGGGTTGGGACTGAAGCTTTCTTT. Its translation is CASSAGTGVGTEAFF. The chain joins TRBV5-1 to TRBJ1-1; 10 nucleotides line up with TRBD1. CDR3 length: 15 amino acids. V shed 4 bases, J shed 5 bases, and the junction held 8 bases outside the gene matches. Germline loops: CDR1 SGHRS, CDR2 YFSETQ.

The chain is built from TRBV19 and TRBJ1-1, with unresolved D. V was clipped by 5 bases and J by 0 bases, with 13 bases between them. Germline V gives CDR1 LNHDA, CDR2 SQIVND (reference sequence). The CDR3 loop spans 15 amino acids. CDR3 region: CASSRVGNMNTEAFF. For the CDR3, the DNA is TGTGCCAGTAGTCGTGTCGGGAATATGAACACTGAAGCTTTCTTT.

The chain has TRBV7-6 and TRBJ2-2; the match to TRBD2 covers 12 bases. The CDR3 consists of 15 residues. Germline CDR1 reads SGHVS; CDR2 reads FNYEAQ. J gave up 5 bases and V 6 bases, and 4 bases lay outside the gene matches. The CDR3, as DNA: TGTGCCAGCAGACCTGGGACTAGCGGGACCGGGGAGCTGTTTTTT. It specifies CASRPGTSGTGELFF. Full variable domain (remainder filled in from reference TRBV7-6 and TRBJ2-2): GAGVSQSPRYKVTKRGQDVALRCDPISGHVSLYWYRQALGQGPEFLTYFNYEAQQDKSGLPNDRFSAERPEGSISTLTIQRTEQRDSAMYRCASRPGTSGTGELFFGEGSRLTVL.

This clonotype was seen just once. The chain combines TRBV7-9 with TRBJ2-7, with 10 bases matching TRBD1. The CDR3 is 14 amino acids. V trimming: 6 bases; J trimming: 7 bases; junction bases outside the gene matches: 9. The germline V gene has CDR1 SEHNR and CDR2 FQNEAQ (reference sequence). DNA of the CDR3: TGTGCCAGCAGTTCCGGGACAGGGGCTGGAGAGCAGTACTTC. The encoded protein is CASSSGTGAGEQYF.